A selection of T cell receptor beta chains follows, all from one sample in a study of T cell responses to AZD1222 COVID-19 vaccine. The assay was immunoSEQ multiplex PCR, and TCRdb's table has in-frame clones only and misses some. The profile covers 250,000 to 300,000 clones, with roughly 93% appearing a single time and around 0.58% taken by the ten largest. The sample consisted of peripheral blood, taken 28 days after the second AZD1222 dose. These receptors were taken from an adult who received the AZD1222 COVID-19 vaccine. The CDR3 runs from the conserved cysteine through the conserved F or W. Each record gives: clone size, V gene, J gene, D gene, CDR3 DNA, CDR3 protein. A D gene is named only where the DNA matches it firmly. Only some rows state a clone size, as once, few, many or a class for expanded clones.

abundance: once; v_gene: TRBV9; j_gene: TRBJ1-1; d_gene: TRBD1; CDR3nt: TGTGCCAGCAGCATCCAGGGGGCGGGGACGAACACTGAAGCTTTCTTT; CDR3aa: CASSIQGAGTNTEAFF
abundance: -; v_gene: TRBV25-1; j_gene: TRBJ2-2; d_gene: -; CDR3nt: TGTGCCAGCAGTGAATACAGGGATGGCGGGGAGCTGTTTTTT; CDR3aa: CASSEYRDGGELFF
abundance: -; v_gene: TRBV20-1; j_gene: TRBJ1-1; d_gene: -; CDR3nt: TGCAGTGCTAGAGACAACACTGAAGCTTTCTTT; CDR3aa: CSARDNTEAFF
abundance: -; v_gene: TRBV19; j_gene: TRBJ1-2; d_gene: -; CDR3nt: TGTGCCAGTATGGACCCCTTGCAGTATGGCTACACCTTC; CDR3aa: CASMDPLQYGYTF
abundance: -; v_gene: TRBV6-5; j_gene: TRBJ2-1; d_gene: -; CDR3nt: TGTGCCAGCAGTCCCAGAGAGGTCTACAATGAGCAGTTCTTC; CDR3aa: CASSPREVYNEQFF
abundance: -; v_gene: TRBV5-5; j_gene: TRBJ1-1; d_gene: -; CDR3nt: TGTGCCAGCAGCCTCCCAGGCAGGAACACTGAAGCTTTCTTT; CDR3aa: CASSLPGRNTEAFF
abundance: once; v_gene: TRBV12-3/TRBV12-4; j_gene: TRBJ1-2; d_gene: -; CDR3nt: TGTGCCAGCAGTTTAGGAGGGGGAGGTAGCTCCACCTTC; CDR3aa: CASSLGGGGSSTF
abundance: -; v_gene: TRBV28; j_gene: TRBJ2-7; d_gene: TRBD2; CDR3nt: TGTGCCAGCAGTCTATATAGCGGGGGAATCACCTACGAGCAGTACTTC; CDR3aa: CASSLYSGGITYEQYF
abundance: -; v_gene: TRBV2; j_gene: TRBJ2-7; d_gene: -; CDR3nt: TGTGCCAGCAGTGATCCGGGGCCTGGGTTTTACGAGCAGTACTTC; CDR3aa: CASSDPGPGFYEQYF
abundance: few; v_gene: TRBV7-9; j_gene: TRBJ2-3; d_gene: TRBD2; CDR3nt: TGTGCCAGCAGCCCCCGGGTTGGGCTAGCGGGACTCACAGATACGCAGTATTTT; CDR3aa: CASSPRVGLAGLTDTQYF
abundance: once; v_gene: TRBV13; j_gene: TRBJ2-1; d_gene: TRBD2; CDR3nt: TGTGCCAGCAGCTTAGGGGGAATGCGGGAGTACTCCTACAATGAGCAGTTCTTC; CDR3aa: CASSLGGMREYSYNEQFF
abundance: -; v_gene: TRBV30; j_gene: TRBJ1-6; d_gene: -; CDR3nt: TGTGCCTGGAGTCTGTTTGATGCGGGGAATTCACCCCTCCACTTT; CDR3aa: CAWSLFDAGNSPLHF
abundance: -; v_gene: TRBV9; j_gene: TRBJ1-1; d_gene: TRBD1; CDR3nt: TGTGCCAGCAGCTCGGGACAGGGGAACACTGAAGCTTTCTTT; CDR3aa: CASSSGQGNTEAFF
abundance: -; v_gene: TRBV4-3; j_gene: TRBJ1-1; d_gene: -; CDR3nt: TGCGCCAGCAGCCTCAGGGGGAACACTGAAGCTTTCTTT; CDR3aa: CASSLRGNTEAFF
abundance: -; v_gene: TRBV21-1; j_gene: TRBJ1-1; d_gene: -; CDR3nt: TGTGCCAGCAGCAAAGCGGGGCCAAAACTGGAAACAGGGAAAGCTTTCTTT; CDR3aa: CASSKAGPKLETGKAFF
abundance: -; v_gene: TRBV28; j_gene: TRBJ1-2; d_gene: TRBD1; CDR3nt: TGTGCCAGCAGCTACAGGGGGCCTAACTATGGCTACACCTTC; CDR3aa: CASSYRGPNYGYTF
abundance: -; v_gene: TRBV28; j_gene: TRBJ2-3; d_gene: -; CDR3nt: TGTGCCAGCTGGAATGGGAACACAGATACGCAGTATTTT; CDR3aa: CASWNGNTDTQYF
abundance: -; v_gene: TRBV6-1; j_gene: TRBJ2-7; d_gene: -; CDR3nt: TGTGCCAGCAGTTCCGGGACCGGTTCTTACGAGCAGTACTTC; CDR3aa: CASSSGTGSYEQYF
abundance: -; v_gene: TRBV27; j_gene: TRBJ1-5; d_gene: TRBD1; CDR3nt: TGTGCCAGCAGTTCGACAGGGAGCAATCAGCCCCAGCATTTT; CDR3aa: CASSSTGSNQPQHF
abundance: -; v_gene: TRBV2; j_gene: TRBJ2-5; d_gene: -; CDR3nt: TGTGCCAGCAGCACAGGGACCCAGTACTTC; CDR3aa: CASSTGTQYF
abundance: -; v_gene: TRBV10-2; j_gene: TRBJ2-1; d_gene: TRBD1; CDR3nt: TGCGCCAGCTCGGCACAGGGGTCGGTTTTGGATGAGCAGTTCTTC; CDR3aa: CASSAQGSVLDEQFF
abundance: -; v_gene: TRBV5-1; j_gene: TRBJ1-1; d_gene: -; CDR3nt: TGCGCCAGCAGGCGGGGGTTGAACACTGAAGCTTTCTTT; CDR3aa: CASRRGLNTEAFF
abundance: -; v_gene: TRBV4-2; j_gene: TRBJ2-7; d_gene: TRBD1; CDR3nt: TGTGCCAGCAGCCCGGGACAGGGGGGCTACGAGCAGTACTTC; CDR3aa: CASSPGQGGYEQYF
abundance: -; v_gene: TRBV5-1; j_gene: TRBJ1-1; d_gene: -; CDR3nt: TGCGCCAGCAGCGGATCCTCGGGGAACACTGAAGCTTTCTTT; CDR3aa: CASSGSSGNTEAFF
abundance: -; v_gene: TRBV7-8; j_gene: TRBJ2-1; d_gene: -; CDR3nt: TGTGCCAGCAGCTTAGCGCGGGTTGTAAGTGAGCAGTTCTTC; CDR3aa: CASSLARVVSEQFF
abundance: -; v_gene: TRBV19; j_gene: TRBJ2-7; d_gene: TRBD2; CDR3nt: TGTGCCAGTAGTATAAGGAGCGGGAGGGCCCAGTACGAGCAGTACTTC; CDR3aa: CASSIRSGRAQYEQYF
abundance: -; v_gene: TRBV28; j_gene: TRBJ2-5; d_gene: -; CDR3nt: TGTGCCAGCAGTTCGCCCTCCCCACGGGAGACCCAGTACTTC; CDR3aa: CASSSPSPRETQYF
abundance: -; v_gene: TRBV6-1; j_gene: TRBJ1-4; d_gene: -; CDR3nt: TGTGCCAGCAGTGAAACCCAGGGTGAAAAACTGTTTTTT; CDR3aa: CASSETQGEKLFF
abundance: -; v_gene: TRBV2; j_gene: TRBJ2-7; d_gene: -; CDR3nt: TGTGCCAGCAGTGACGATTGGTACAAGGGGGACCCCACCTACGAGCAGTACTTC; CDR3aa: CASSDDWYKGDPTYEQYF
abundance: -; v_gene: TRBV9; j_gene: TRBJ1-4; d_gene: -; CDR3nt: TGTGCCAGCAGTTCCAGGGAGGTGGATGAAAAACTGTTTTTT; CDR3aa: CASSSREVDEKLFF
abundance: -; v_gene: TRBV6-2/TRBV6-3; j_gene: TRBJ1-2; d_gene: -; CDR3nt: TGTGCCAGCAGTGACCGTGGCTATGGCTACACCTTC; CDR3aa: CASSDRGYGYTF
abundance: -; v_gene: TRBV2; j_gene: TRBJ1-3; d_gene: -; CDR3nt: TGTGCCAGCAGTGAAGCGGCGGAAGGCACCATATATTTT; CDR3aa: CASSEAAEGTIYF